This T cell receptor beta chain was captured in a study of shared clonotypes between healthy human individuals. Looked up from germline, CDR1 is MDHEN and CDR2 is SYDVKM. The CDR3 extends over 12 amino acids. V dropped 4 bases and J dropped 12 bases, with 13 bases sitting between them. Comments on this clone: Its specificity is unknown.

Using immunoSEQ multiplex PCR, the repertoire was profiled, and TCRdb retains in-frame clones only, with some absent. The sample has roughly 700,000 clones, approximately 74% seen once. Study observations and caveats: In having few donors, the study represented limited genetic and exposure-history diversity.

This receptor was obtained from a woman under 40 in good health. The chain couples TRBV28 to TRBJ2-1; no definite D call. Sequenced: memory CD4+ T cells sorted from blood. Subset given: CD45RA-negative fraction. CDR3 amino acids: CASSSPSGSQFF. In DNA form, the CDR3 reads TGTGCCAGCAGTTCCCCCTCCGGGTCGCAGTTCTTC.